This TCR beta chain was identified in a study of radiation and T cells in renal cell carcinoma. Clones were read by immunoSEQ multiplex PCR, and TCRdb kept only the in-frame ones, dropping some. The sample contains 120,000 or so clones, 75% to 85% of which appear only once. V gave up 5 bases and J gave up 0 bases; unmatched junction bases: 1. Germline V gene sequence: CDR1 SGHRS, CDR2 YFSETQ. The CDR3 has 14 amino acids. Time point given: blood 2 weeks post-SBRT. As for treatment: 15 Gy SBRT to primary tumor, nephrectomy 4 weeks later. Serial blood draws occurred at baseline and 2 and 4 weeks post-SBRT. The patient's renal cell carcinoma had clear cell pathology.

This specimen was blood, taken from a patient whose treatment included radiotherapy and nephrectomy. The sequence derives from an older woman with renal cell carcinoma. V is TRBV5-1 and J is TRBJ1-1; TRBD1 matches at 10 bases. The CDR3 loop is CASRGQGMNTEAFF. CDR3 coding DNA: TGCGCCAGCAGGGGACAGGGGATGAACACTGAAGCTTTCTTT.